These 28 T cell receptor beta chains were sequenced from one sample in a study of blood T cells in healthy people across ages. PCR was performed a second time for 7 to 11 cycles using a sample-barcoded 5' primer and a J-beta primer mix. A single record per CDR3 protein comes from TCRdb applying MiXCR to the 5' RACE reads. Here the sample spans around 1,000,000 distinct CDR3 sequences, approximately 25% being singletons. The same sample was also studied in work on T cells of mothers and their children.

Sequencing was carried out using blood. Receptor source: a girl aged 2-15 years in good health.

In DNA, the CDR3 is TGTGCTAGTGCCATCGGGACAGGGTTCGAAACTGAAGCTTTCTTT. Translation gives CASAIGTGFETEAFF. The rearrangement joins TRBV12-5 to TRBJ1-1; 9 bases fit TRBD1. V lost 7 bases, J lost 5 bases, and 11 bases stayed unmatched. CDR1 and CDR2 (germline): LGHNT, FRNRAP. This CDR3 region has 15 residues.

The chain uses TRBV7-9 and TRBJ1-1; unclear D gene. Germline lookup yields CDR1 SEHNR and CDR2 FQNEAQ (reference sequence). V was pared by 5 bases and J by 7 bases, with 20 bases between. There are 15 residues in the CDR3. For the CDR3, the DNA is TGTGCCAGCAGCCTAAAAATCACTCCAGTCAGTGAAGCTTTCTTT. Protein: CASSLKITPVSEAFF.

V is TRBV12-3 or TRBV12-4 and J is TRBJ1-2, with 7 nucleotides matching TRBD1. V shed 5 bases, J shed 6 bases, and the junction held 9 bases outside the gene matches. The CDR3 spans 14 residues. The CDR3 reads CASSPTTGFDGYTF. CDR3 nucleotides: TGTGCCAGCAGTCCGACGACAGGGTTTGATGGCTACACCTTC.

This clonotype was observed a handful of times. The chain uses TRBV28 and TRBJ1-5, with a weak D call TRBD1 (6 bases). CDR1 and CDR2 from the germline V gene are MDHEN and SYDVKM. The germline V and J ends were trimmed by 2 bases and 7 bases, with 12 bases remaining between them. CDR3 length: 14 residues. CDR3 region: CASSLQGIRQPQHF. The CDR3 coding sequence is TGTGCCAGCAGTTTACAGGGGATTCGCCAGCCCCAGCATTTT.

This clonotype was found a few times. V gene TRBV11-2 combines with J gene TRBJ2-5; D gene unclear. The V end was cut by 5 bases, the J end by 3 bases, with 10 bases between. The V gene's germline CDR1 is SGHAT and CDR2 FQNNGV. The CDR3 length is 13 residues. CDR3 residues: CASSGAYEETQYF. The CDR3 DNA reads TGTGCCAGCAGCGGAGCGTATGAAGAGACCCAGTACTTC.

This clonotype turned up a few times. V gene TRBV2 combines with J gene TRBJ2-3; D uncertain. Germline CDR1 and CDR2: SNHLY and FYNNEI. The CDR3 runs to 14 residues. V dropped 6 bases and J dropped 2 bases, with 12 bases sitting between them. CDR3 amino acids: CASRAKYNTDTQYF. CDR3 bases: TGTGCCAGCAGGGCAAAATACAACACAGATACGCAGTATTTT.

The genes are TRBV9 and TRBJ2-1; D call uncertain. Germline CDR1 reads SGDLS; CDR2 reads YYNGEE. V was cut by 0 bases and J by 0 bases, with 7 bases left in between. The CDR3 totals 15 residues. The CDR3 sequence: CASSVVSNSYNEQFF. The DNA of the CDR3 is TGTGCCAGCAGCGTAGTCTCTAACTCCTACAATGAGCAGTTCTTC.

Here the CDR3 reads CASIGRGFTEAFF. The CDR3 DNA sequence: TGTGCCAGCATCGGAAGGGGGTTCACTGAAGCTTTCTTT. The chain employs TRBV6-2 or TRBV6-3 and TRBJ1-1; tentative D call: TRBD1 (6 bases). Germline V lookup: CDR1 MNHEY, CDR2 SVGEGT. This CDR3 has 13 residues. The ends were cut back, 7 bases at V and 4 bases at J, with 13 bases in the middle.

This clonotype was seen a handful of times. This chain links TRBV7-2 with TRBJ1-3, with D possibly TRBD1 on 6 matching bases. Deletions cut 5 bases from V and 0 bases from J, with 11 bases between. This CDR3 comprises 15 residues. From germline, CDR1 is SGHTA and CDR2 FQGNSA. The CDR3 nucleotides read TGTGCCAGCAGCGATACAGGGAGCTCTGGAAACACCATATATTTT. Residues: CASSDTGSSGNTIYF. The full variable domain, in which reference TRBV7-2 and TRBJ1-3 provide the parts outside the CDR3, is GAGVSQSPSNKVTEKGKDVELRCDPISGHTALYWYRQSLGQGLEFLIYFQGNSAPDKSGLPSDRFSAERTGGSVSTLTIQRTQQEDSAVYLCASSDTGSSGNTIYFGEGSWLTVV.

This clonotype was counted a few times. The CDR3 reads CASSQEGGTQYF. Written as DNA, the CDR3 is TGCGCCAGCAGCCAAGAGGGAGGCACGCAGTATTTT. V usage is TRBV4-3 and J usage is TRBJ2-3; tentatively, D is TRBD2 (6 bases). CDR1 and CDR2 (germline): LGHNA, YSLEER. The CDR3 is 12 residues long. With 0 bases removed from V and 9 bases from J, the gap between germline ends came to 7 bases.

The CDR3 sequence is CASSVRGDRPNTEAFF. CDR3 DNA sequence: TGTGCCAGCAGTGTCCGTGGGGACAGGCCGAACACTGAAGCTTTCTTT. V gene TRBV6-1 combines with J gene TRBJ1-1, with 8 bases fitting TRBD1. Germline CDR1 MNHNS, CDR2 SASEGT. The CDR3 runs 16 residues. The ends lost 4 bases at V and 1 base at J; junction bases unmatched: 8.

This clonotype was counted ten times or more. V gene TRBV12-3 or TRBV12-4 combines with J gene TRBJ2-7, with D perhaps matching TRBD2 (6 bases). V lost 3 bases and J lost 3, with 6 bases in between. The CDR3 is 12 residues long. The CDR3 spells CASSFGGYEQYF. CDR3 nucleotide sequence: TGTGCCAGCAGTTTCGGGGGCTACGAGCAGTACTTC.

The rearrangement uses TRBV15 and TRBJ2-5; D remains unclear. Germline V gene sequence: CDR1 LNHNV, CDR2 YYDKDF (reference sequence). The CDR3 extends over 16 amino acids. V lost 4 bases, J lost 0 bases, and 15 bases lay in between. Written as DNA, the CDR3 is TGTGCCACCAGCAACAAGGGCTCCGAGTACCAAGAGACCCAGTACTTC. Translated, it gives CATSNKGSEYQETQYF.

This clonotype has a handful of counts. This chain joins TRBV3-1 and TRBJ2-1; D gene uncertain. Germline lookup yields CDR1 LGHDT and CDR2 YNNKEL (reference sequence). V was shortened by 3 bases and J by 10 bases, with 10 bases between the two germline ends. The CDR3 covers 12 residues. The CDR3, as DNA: TGTGCCAGCAGCCATCTAAGCGACGAGCAGTTCTTC. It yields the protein CASSHLSDEQFF.

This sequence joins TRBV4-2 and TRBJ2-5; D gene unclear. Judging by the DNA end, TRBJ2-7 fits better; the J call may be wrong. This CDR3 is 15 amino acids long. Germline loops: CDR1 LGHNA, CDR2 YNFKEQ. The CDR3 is CASSSDRVAPYEQYF. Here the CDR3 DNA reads TGTGCCAGCAGCAGCGATCGGGTAGCTCCCTACGAGCAGTACTTC.

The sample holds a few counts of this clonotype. The CDR3 nucleotides are TGTGCCAGCAGTTTATTCGTCCAGGGTAGTGAGCAGTTCTTC. Its translation is CASSLFVQGSEQFF. The chain couples TRBV27 to TRBJ2-5, with D perhaps TRBD1 (5 bases). The J call may not be correct, given that the DNA end is closer to TRBJ2-1. This CDR3 spans 14 amino acids. Germline CDR1 reads MNHEY; CDR2 reads SMNVEV (reference sequence).

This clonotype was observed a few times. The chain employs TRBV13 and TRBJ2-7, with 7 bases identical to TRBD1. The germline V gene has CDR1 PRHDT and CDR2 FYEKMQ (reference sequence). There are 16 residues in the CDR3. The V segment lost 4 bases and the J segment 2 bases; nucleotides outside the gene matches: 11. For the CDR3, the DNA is TGTGCCAGCAGCTCCTACTACAGGGGTGGGCCCTACGAGCAGTACTTC. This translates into CASSSYYRGGPYEQYF.

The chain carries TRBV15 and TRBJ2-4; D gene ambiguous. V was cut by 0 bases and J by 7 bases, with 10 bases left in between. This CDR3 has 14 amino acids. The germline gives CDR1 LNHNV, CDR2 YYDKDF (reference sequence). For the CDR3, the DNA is TGTGCCACCAGCAGAGACAGGTCTGGGAACATTCAGTACTTC. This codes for CATSRDRSGNIQYF.

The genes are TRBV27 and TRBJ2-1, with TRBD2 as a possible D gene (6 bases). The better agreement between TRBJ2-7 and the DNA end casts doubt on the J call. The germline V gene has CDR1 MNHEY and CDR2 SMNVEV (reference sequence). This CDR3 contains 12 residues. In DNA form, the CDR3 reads TGTGCCAGCAGGAGTAGCGGCTACGAGCAGTACGTC. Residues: CASRSSGYEQYV.

The CDR3 nucleotides are TGCGCCAGCAGAAGGGGGGGGCCCACAGATACGCAGTATTTT. It yields the protein CASRRGGPTDTQYF. The chain uses TRBV5-1 and TRBJ2-3; maybe TRBD2 (7 bases). The V and J ends lost 5 bases and 2 bases respectively, with 12 bases between them. CDR1 is SGHRS and CDR2 is YFSETQ in the germline V gene. The length of the CDR3 is 14 residues.

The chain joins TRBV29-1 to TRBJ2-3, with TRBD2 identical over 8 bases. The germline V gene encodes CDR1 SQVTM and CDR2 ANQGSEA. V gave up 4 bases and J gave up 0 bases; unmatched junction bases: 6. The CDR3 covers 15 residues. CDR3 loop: CSVVGREESTDTQYF. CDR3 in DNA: TGCAGCGTTGTAGGGCGGGAGGAGAGCACAGATACGCAGTATTTT.

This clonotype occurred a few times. CDR3 in DNA: TGTGCCACCAGCAGACAAGGGACCGAAAGGGCCACTGAAGCTTTCTTT. This sequence encodes CATSRQGTERATEAFF. The chain has TRBV15 and TRBJ1-1, with a weak D call TRBD1 (5 bases). This CDR3 comprises 16 residues. The V and J ends lost 2 bases and 4 bases respectively, with 17 bases between them. Germline CDR1 and CDR2: LNHNV and YYDKDF (reference sequence).

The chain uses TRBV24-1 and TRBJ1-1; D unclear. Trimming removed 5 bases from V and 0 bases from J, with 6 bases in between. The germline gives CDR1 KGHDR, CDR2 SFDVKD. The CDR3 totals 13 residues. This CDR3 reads CATSADLNTEAFF. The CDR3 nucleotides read TGTGCCACCAGTGCAGATCTGAACACTGAAGCTTTCTTT.

CDR3 DNA sequence: TGCGCCAGCAGCGACGGGACAGGTGCCCACGAGCAGTACTTC. As protein: CASSDGTGAHEQYF. The chain combines TRBV5-1 with TRBJ2-7; 8 positions match TRBD1. V gave up 4 bases and J gave up 5 bases; unmatched junction bases: 8. The germline V gene has CDR1 SGHRS and CDR2 YFSETQ. The CDR3 is 14 amino acids.

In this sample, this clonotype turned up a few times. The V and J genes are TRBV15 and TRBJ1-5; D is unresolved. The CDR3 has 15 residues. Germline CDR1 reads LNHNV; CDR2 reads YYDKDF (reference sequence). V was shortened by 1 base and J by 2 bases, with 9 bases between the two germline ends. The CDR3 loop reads CATSRARIGNQPQHF. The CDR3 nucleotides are TGTGCCACCAGCAGAGCCAGGATAGGCAATCAGCCCCAGCATTTT. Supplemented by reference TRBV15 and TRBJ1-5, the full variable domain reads DAMVIQNPRYQVTQFGKPVTLSCSQTLNHNVMYWYQQKSSQAPKLLFHYYDKDFNNEADTPDNFQSRRPNTSFCFLDIRSPGLGDTAMYLCATSRARIGNQPQHFGDGTRLSIL.

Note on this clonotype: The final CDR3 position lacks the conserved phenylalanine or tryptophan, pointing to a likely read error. Written as DNA, the CDR3 is TGCAGCGTCGGTAGCGCGAGTGAGCAGTTCCTC. Protein: CSVGSASEQFL. The chain has TRBV29-1 and TRBJ2-1; D is possibly TRBD2 (5 bases). The CDR3 covers 11 residues. The V gene lost 6 bases and the J gene lost 9 bases, with 12 bases spanning the gap. Germline lookup yields CDR1 SQVTM and CDR2 ANQGSEA.

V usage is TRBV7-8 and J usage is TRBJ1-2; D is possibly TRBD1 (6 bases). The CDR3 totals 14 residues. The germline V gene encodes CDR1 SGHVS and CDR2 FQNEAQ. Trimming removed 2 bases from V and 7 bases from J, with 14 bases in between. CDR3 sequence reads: CASSLTQGGGGYTF. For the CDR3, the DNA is TGTGCCAGCAGCTTAACCCAGGGAGGGGGTGGCTACACCTTC.

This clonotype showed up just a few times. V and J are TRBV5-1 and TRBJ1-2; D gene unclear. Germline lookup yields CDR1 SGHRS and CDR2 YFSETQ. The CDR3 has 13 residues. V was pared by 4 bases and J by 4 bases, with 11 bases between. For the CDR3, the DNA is TGCGCCAGCAGCCTCCAGACCCTCTATGGCTACACCTTC. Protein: CASSLQTLYGYTF.